Listed here are 28 T cell receptor beta chains from one sample, sequenced in a study of shared clonotypes between healthy human individuals. Assay: immunoSEQ multiplex PCR; the TCRdb copy retains only in-frame clones and omits some. The table lists some 1.4 million clones, roughly 95% of them singletons. Sequencing was carried out using naive CD4+ T cells sorted from blood. Subset meaning: CD45RA+ positively selected. The receptors derive from a man under 40 in good health.

This chain links TRBV6-5 with TRBJ2-7; D may correspond to TRBD1 or TRBD2 (5 bases each). CDR3 length: 14 residues. Trimming shortened V by 5 bases and J by 9 bases, and 20 bases separated the two germline ends. Germline V gives CDR1 MNHEY, CDR2 SVGAGI. The CDR3 coding sequence is TGTGCCAGCAGTGATCCGGGACGTACACTTGGGCAGTACTTC. This codes for CASSDPGRTLGQYF.

V gene TRBV29-1 combines with J gene TRBJ2-1; 7 nucleotides align to TRBD1. The CDR3 is 14 residues long. Trimming removed 6 bases from V and 0 bases from J; junction bases left unmatched: 5. The germline V gene encodes CDR1 SQVTM and CDR2 ANQGSEA. The CDR3, as DNA: TGCAGCGTCCACAGGGGTAGCTCCTACAATGAGCAGTTCTTC. Residues: CSVHRGSSYNEQFF.

The CDR3 DNA reads TGTGCCAGCAGCCAACATAATCCGGGACAGCTATTTAATGAAAAACTGTTTTTT. Its translation is CASSQHNPGQLFNEKLFF. The chain recombines TRBV13 with TRBJ1-4; 7 bases fit TRBD1. Per the germline V gene, CDR1 is PRHDT and CDR2 is FYEKMQ (reference sequence). This CDR3 comprises 18 residues. After removal of 5 bases from V and 4 bases from J, the junction contained 16 bases not matched to a gene.

The chain combines TRBV29-1 with TRBJ1-2, with D tentatively TRBD1 (6 bases). The CDR3 covers 13 residues. V lost 3 bases and J 4 bases, leaving 12 bases between the germline ends. From germline, CDR1 is SQVTM and CDR2 ANQGSEA. The chain's CDR3 is CSVDDGGGYGYTF. The CDR3 DNA sequence: TGCAGCGTTGACGATGGAGGGGGCTATGGCTACACCTTC.

The V and J genes are TRBV29-1 and TRBJ1-2; a weak D match, TRBD1 (5 bases). CDR3 size: 12 residues. CDR1 and CDR2 (germline): SQVTM, ANQGSEA. The CDR3 nucleotides are TGCAGGGCAGGGAAACAGGACTATGGCTACACCTTC. This encodes CRAGKQDYGYTF.

The rearrangement links TRBV15 to TRBJ2-2, with 13 bases identical to TRBD2. V shed 5 bases and J 3 bases; nucleotides not matched to a gene: 3. The germline CDR1 and CDR2 sequences are LNHNV and YYDKDF (reference sequence). The CDR3 has 16 amino acids. CDR3 sequence (DNA): TGTGCCACCAGCTTTGGACTAGCGGGGGACACCGGGGAGCTGTTTTTT. Protein: CATSFGLAGDTGELFF.

This chain uses TRBV9 with TRBJ2-3; 11 bases align to TRBD2. CDR3 size: 17 residues. J lost 6 bases, V lost 4 bases, and 13 bases had no gene match. The germline CDR1 and CDR2 sequences are SGDLS and YYNGEE. The CDR3 nucleotides read TGTGCCAGCAGCCCCGCGCTTAGCGGGAGGGCGCGTGATACGCAGTATTTT. Translated, it gives CASSPALSGRARDTQYF.

The V and J genes are TRBV6-6 and TRBJ2-1, with no clear D. Between the trimmed V and J ends, which lost 3 bases and 5 bases, there was a span of 8 bases. The V gene's germline CDR1 is MNHNY and CDR2 SVGAGI (reference sequence). The CDR3 runs 13 residues. CDR3 nucleotide sequence: TGTGCCAGCAGTTATTTTGGCAACAATGAGCAGTTCTTC. This translates into CASSYFGNNEQFF.

The CDR3 region is CASSPDMRAVTGELFF. The CDR3 region has the DNA TGTGCCAGCAGCCCCGATATGAGGGCAGTGACCGGGGAGCTGTTTTTT. This chain connects TRBV5-4 to TRBJ2-2; D possibly corresponds to TRBD2 (5 bases). Trimming removed 4 bases at V and 5 bases at J, with 18 bases between. The CDR3 runs to 16 residues. In germline, CDR1 is SGHNT, CDR2 YYREEE (reference sequence). The full variable domain, completed using reference TRBV5-4 and TRBJ2-2, is ETGVTQSPTHLIKTRGQQVTLRCSSQSGHNTVSWYQQALGQGPQFIFQYYREEENGRGNFPPRFSGLQFPNYSSELNVNALELDDSALYLCASSPDMRAVTGELFFGEGSRLTVL.

The chain joins TRBV28 to TRBJ1-2; TRBD1 agrees at 9 bases. V was pared by 1 base and J by 4 bases, with 7 bases of the junction left unmatched. The CDR3 extends over 16 amino acids. Looked up from germline, CDR1 is MDHEN and CDR2 is SYDVKM. The CDR3 region has the DNA TGTGCCAGCAGTTTATCGGGACAGGGCCCCTTCTATGGCTACACCTTC. Translating gives CASSLSGQGPFYGYTF.

V gene TRBV23-1 combines with J gene TRBJ1-5; 9 bases are a match to TRBD1. TRBV23-1 is an open reading frame, and its role is uncertain. This CDR3 contains 15 residues. Losses at the gene ends were 5 bases for V and 5 bases for J; bases not matched to a gene: 7. As DNA, the CDR3 is TGCGCCAGCAGTTCGGGACAGGGATACCATCAGCCCCAGCATTTT. Its protein is CASSSGQGYHQPQHF.

The V call is TRBV9, the J call TRBJ2-7, with 12 bases fitting TRBD1. Germline CDR1 reads SGDLS; CDR2 reads YYNGEE. The CDR3 extends over 20 amino acids. V lost 2 bases and J lost 6; bases outside the gene matches: 21. CDR3 residues: CASSVTPGTGGLERGIEQYF. CDR3 nucleotides: TGTGCCAGCAGCGTCACCCCCGGGACAGGGGGCTTGGAGCGGGGGATCGAGCAGTACTTC.

The rearrangement uses TRBV10-3 and TRBJ1-2; D ambiguous. Germline V CDR1 and CDR2: ENHRY, SYGVKD. The CDR3 sequence is 12 residues long. V was pared by 4 bases and J by 7 bases, with 10 bases between. This chain's CDR3 is CAISGGVGGYTF. The DNA of the CDR3 is TGTGCCATCAGTGGGGGTGTGGGTGGCTACACCTTC.

Notes on this clone: In the same sample, other DNA sequences code for this CDR3. The V and J genes are TRBV27 and TRBJ2-3; a weak D match, TRBD2 (6 bases). Germline CDR1 reads MNHEY; CDR2 reads SMNVEV (reference sequence). CDR3 length equals 14 residues. V shed 5 bases and J shed 4 bases, with 13 bases lying between them. CDR3 sequence (DNA): TGTGCCAGCAGTCCTCCGGCGGGGCCAGATACGCAGTATTTT. Translating gives CASSPPAGPDTQYF.

The CDR3 protein is CASSNWETQYF. CDR3 sequence (DNA): TGTGCCAGCTCTAACTGGGAGACCCAGTACTTC. The gene calls are TRBV11-2 and TRBJ2-5, with D uncertain. Trimming pared 8 bases from V and 5 bases from J, leaving 9 bases between. Germline V gives CDR1 SGHAT, CDR2 FQNNGV. This CDR3 comprises 11 residues.

V and J are TRBV28 and TRBJ2-1; a possible D gene is TRBD2 (7 bases). Trimming took 2 bases from V and 2 from J, leaving 13 bases between them. This CDR3 region has 16 residues. Germline values: CDR1 MDHEN, CDR2 SYDVKM. The CDR3 loop is CASSLGGASTYNEQFF. For the CDR3, the DNA is TGTGCCAGCAGTTTAGGGGGGGCCAGTACCTACAATGAGCAGTTCTTC.

The rearrangement uses TRBV7-3 and TRBJ2-2; tentative D call: TRBD1 (6 bases). The CDR3 sequence is 13 residues long. CDR1 SGHTA and CDR2 FQGTGA come from the germline V gene. Trimming cost V 4 bases and J 6 bases, with 9 bases left between them. The CDR3, as DNA: TGTGCCAGCAGCTCACAGGGTCCCGGGGAGCTGTTTTTT. Protein sequence: CASSSQGPGELFF.

A remark on this clone: This CDR3 is also generated by other DNA sequences in the sample. CDR3 nucleotide sequence: TGTGCCAGCAGTGAAGCGTACTACGAGCAGTACTTC. Translating it yields CASSEAYYEQYF. The chain carries TRBV6-1 and TRBJ2-7; D is ambiguous. The V end was cut by 0 bases, the J end by 3 bases, with 3 bases between. CDR3 length: 12 amino acids. Germline V gene data show CDR1 as MNHNS and CDR2 as SASEGT.

This chain uses TRBV7-8 with TRBJ1-5, with 7 bases lining up with TRBD1. There are 13 residues in the CDR3. With 7 bases clipped from V and 7 bases from J, the junction kept 7 bases outside the gene matches. Germline CDR1 and CDR2: SGHVS and FQNEAQ. Here the CDR3 reads CASTPGGGQPQHF. In DNA form, the CDR3 reads TGTGCCAGCACCCCAGGGGGAGGCCAGCCCCAGCATTTT.

The chain combines TRBV7-8 with TRBJ2-5; D call uncertain. The CDR3 extends over 14 amino acids. In germline, CDR1 is SGHVS, CDR2 FQNEAQ. Trimming took 1 base from V and 2 from J, leaving 8 bases between them. The CDR3 DNA reads TGTGCCAGCAGCTTAGGGAGATTACAAGAGACCCAGTACTTC. This translates into CASSLGRLQETQYF.

This clone showed up just once. The chain recombines TRBV6-6 with TRBJ2-6; 8 bases align to TRBD1. The V gene's germline CDR1 is MNHNY and CDR2 SVGAGI (reference sequence). The CDR3 runs to 14 residues. Losses at the gene ends were 9 bases for V and 2 bases for J; bases not matched to a gene: 3. The CDR3 sequence is CASQGATGANVLTF. CDR3 nucleotide sequence: TGTGCCAGTCAGGGGGCCACTGGGGCCAACGTCCTGACTTTC.

V gene TRBV15 combines with J gene TRBJ1-1; 7 bases are a match to TRBD1. The CDR3 loop spans 15 amino acids. After removal of 0 bases from V and 1 base from J, the junction contained 2 bases not matched to a gene. Germline-derived CDR1 and CDR2 are LNHNV and YYDKDF (reference sequence). The CDR3 DNA reads as TGTGCCACCAGCAGAGACCCAGGGGGGAACACTGAAGCTTTCTTT. Translating gives CATSRDPGGNTEAFF.

V usage is TRBV7-9 and J usage is TRBJ2-2, with TRBD2 matching 9 bases. Germline lookup yields CDR1 SEHNR and CDR2 FQNEAQ (reference sequence). Trimming removed 1 base from V and 6 bases from J; junction bases left unmatched: 3. The CDR3 covers 15 residues. The CDR3 spells CASSLVGTSSGELFF. The CDR3 region has the DNA TGTGCCAGCAGCTTAGTGGGGACTAGCTCCGGGGAGCTGTTTTTT.

This clone was found a few times. V is TRBV19 and J is TRBJ1-1; 8 positions match TRBD1. With 3 bases clipped from V and 1 base from J, the junction kept 7 bases outside the gene matches. Germline values: CDR1 LNHDA, CDR2 SQIVND (reference sequence). The CDR3 contains 16 residues. CDR3 DNA: TGTGCCAGTAGTATCGTAGGACAGGGATGGAACACTGAAGCTTTCTTT. It codes for CASSIVGQGWNTEAFF.

The V gene is TRBV15, the J gene TRBJ2-1, with TRBD1 as a possible D gene (6 bases). Trimming left V 4 bases short and J 5 bases short, with 12 bases between. Germline CDR1 and CDR2: LNHNV and YYDKDF (reference sequence). CDR3 size: 14 residues. CDR3 nucleotide sequence: TGTGCCACCAGCAAGACAGGTGGGAACAATGAGCAGTTCTTC. Translating gives CATSKTGGNNEQFF.

The chain uses TRBV4-1 and TRBJ2-2; D possibly corresponds to TRBD1 (5 bases). Germline V gene sequence: CDR1 MGHRA, CDR2 YSYEKL. This CDR3 spans 14 amino acids. V was shortened by 0 bases and J by 5 bases, with 7 bases between the two germline ends. The CDR3 region is CASSQDSGTGELFF. CDR3 nucleotide sequence: TGCGCCAGCAGCCAAGACTCAGGGACCGGGGAGCTGTTTTTT.

For this clone: Other DNA sequences in this sample translate to the same CDR3. The rearrangement uses TRBV5-1 and TRBJ2-6; D gene ambiguous. Trimming took 1 base from V and 0 from J, leaving 2 bases between them. CDR3 length: 14 residues. Germline CDR1 reads SGHRS; CDR2 reads YFSETQ. The CDR3 sequence is CASSLFSGANVLTF. CDR3 DNA sequence: TGCGCCAGCAGCTTGTTCTCTGGGGCCAACGTCCTGACTTTC.

This clone was detected a few times. This sequence joins TRBV19 and TRBJ1-5; D remains unclear. Deletions cut 5 bases from V and 6 bases from J, with 17 bases between. The germline gives CDR1 LNHDA, CDR2 SQIVND (reference sequence). This CDR3 contains 15 residues. CDR3 DNA: TGTGCCAGTAGTCCATGGGCCCGGGCGCGTCAGCCCCAGCATTTT. Translating gives CASSPWARARQPQHF.